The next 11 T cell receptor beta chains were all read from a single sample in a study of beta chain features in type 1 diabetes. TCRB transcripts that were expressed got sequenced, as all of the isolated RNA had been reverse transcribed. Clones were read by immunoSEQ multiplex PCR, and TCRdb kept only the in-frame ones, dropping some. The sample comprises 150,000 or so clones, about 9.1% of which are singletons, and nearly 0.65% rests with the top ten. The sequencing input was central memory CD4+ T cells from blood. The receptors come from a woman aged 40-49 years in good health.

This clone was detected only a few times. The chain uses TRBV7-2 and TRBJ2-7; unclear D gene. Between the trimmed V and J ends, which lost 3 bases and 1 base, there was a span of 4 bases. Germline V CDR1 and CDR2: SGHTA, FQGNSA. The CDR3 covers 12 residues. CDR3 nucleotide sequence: TGTGCCAGCAGCTTTACATCCTACGAGCAGTACTTC. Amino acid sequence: CASSFTSYEQYF.

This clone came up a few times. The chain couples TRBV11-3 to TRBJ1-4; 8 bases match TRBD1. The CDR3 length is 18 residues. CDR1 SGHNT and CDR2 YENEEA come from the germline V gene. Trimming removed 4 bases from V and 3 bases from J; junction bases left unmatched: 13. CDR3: CASSSSTKPTGANEKLFF. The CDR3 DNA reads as TGTGCCAGCAGCTCCTCTACAAAACCGACAGGGGCTAATGAAAAACTGTTTTTT.

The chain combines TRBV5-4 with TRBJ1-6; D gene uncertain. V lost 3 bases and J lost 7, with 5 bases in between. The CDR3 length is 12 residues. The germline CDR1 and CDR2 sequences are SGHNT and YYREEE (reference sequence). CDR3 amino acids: CASSWPNSPLHF. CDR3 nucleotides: TGTGCCAGCAGCTGGCCCAATTCACCCCTCCACTTT. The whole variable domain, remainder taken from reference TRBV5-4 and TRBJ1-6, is ETGVTQSPTHLIKTRGQQVTLRCSSQSGHNTVSWYQQALGQGPQFIFQYYREEENGRGNFPPRFSGLQFPNYSSELNVNALELDDSALYLCASSWPNSPLHFGNGTRLTVT.

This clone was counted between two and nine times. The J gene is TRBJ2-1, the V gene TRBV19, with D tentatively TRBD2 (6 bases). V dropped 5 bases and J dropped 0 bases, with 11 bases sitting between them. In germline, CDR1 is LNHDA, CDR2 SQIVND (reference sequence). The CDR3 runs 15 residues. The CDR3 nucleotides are TGTGCCAGTAGTCTGGGACTGATCTCCTACAATGAGCAGTTCTTC. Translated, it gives CASSLGLISYNEQFF.

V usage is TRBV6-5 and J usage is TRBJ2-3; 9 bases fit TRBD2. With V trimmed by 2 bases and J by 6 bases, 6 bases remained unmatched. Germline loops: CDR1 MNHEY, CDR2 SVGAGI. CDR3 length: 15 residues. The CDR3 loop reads CASSYAGGRQDTQYF. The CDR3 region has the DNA TGTGCCAGCAGTTACGCGGGGGGGAGGCAGGATACGCAGTATTTT.

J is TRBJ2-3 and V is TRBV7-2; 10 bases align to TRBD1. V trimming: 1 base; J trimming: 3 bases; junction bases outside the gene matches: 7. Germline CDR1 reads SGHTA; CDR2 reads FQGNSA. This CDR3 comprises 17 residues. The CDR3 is CASSLVPGTGVTDTQYF. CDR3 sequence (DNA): TGTGCCAGCAGCTTAGTCCCCGGGACAGGGGTAACAGATACGCAGTATTTT.

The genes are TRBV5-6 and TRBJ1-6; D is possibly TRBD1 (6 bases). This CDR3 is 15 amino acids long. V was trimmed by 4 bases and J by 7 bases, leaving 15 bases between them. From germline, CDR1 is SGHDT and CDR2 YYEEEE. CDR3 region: CASSQQGPENSPLHF. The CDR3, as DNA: TGTGCCAGCAGCCAACAGGGCCCGGAAAATTCACCCCTCCACTTT.

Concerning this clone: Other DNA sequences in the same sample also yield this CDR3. DNA for the CDR3: TGTGCCATCAGTGAGGGGACAGGGGATCAGCCCCAGCATTTT. Translated, it gives CAISEGTGDQPQHF. The chain carries TRBV10-3 and TRBJ1-5; 10 bases line up with TRBD1. The CDR3 totals 14 residues. Germline CDR1 is ENHRY and CDR2 is SYGVKD. The J segment lost 5 bases and the V segment lost 2 bases, leaving 0 bases of the junction unmatched.

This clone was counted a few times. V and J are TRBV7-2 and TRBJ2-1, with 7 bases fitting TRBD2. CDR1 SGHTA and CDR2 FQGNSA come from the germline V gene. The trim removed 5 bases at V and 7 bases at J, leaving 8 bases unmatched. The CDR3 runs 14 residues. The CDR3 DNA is TGTGCCAGCAGCCTGACCTGGACTAGAAATGAGCAGTTCTTC. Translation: CASSLTWTRNEQFF.

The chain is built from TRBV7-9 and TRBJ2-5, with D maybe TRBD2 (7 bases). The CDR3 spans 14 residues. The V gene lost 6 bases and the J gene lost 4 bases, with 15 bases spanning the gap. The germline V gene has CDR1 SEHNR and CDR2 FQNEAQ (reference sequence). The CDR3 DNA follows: TGTGCCAGCAGTCGCCGCCGGGGGGCAGAGACCCAGTACTTC. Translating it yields CASSRRRGAETQYF.

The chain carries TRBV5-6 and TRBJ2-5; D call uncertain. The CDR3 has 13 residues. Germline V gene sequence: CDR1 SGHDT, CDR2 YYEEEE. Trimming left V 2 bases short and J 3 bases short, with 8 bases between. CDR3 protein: CASSFPDKETQYF. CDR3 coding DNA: TGTGCCAGCAGCTTCCCAGACAAAGAGACCCAGTACTTC.